The clone carrying this TCR beta chain was counted many times. Its specificity is not known. The source of the sample is a study of read filtering for tumor transcriptome and immune sequencing. Overall study: Patients were approximately 17 male and about 15 female, mean age approximately 70 years, range about 45 to 85. Study-level results: In IR-seq, single-read clonotypes were roughly 80% of clonotypes but around 3.2% of reads.

Molecular barcoded adaptors covering alpha/delta and beta/gamma chains were used on approximately 400 ng RNA. In TCRdb, the reads were re-called with MiXCR into one record per CDR3 protein. The sample holds roughly 61,000 distinct CDR3 sequences, about 12% seen once. Trimming left V 2 bases short and J 0 bases short, with 8 bases between. There are 15 residues in the CDR3. Looked up from germline, CDR1 is SGHTA and CDR2 is FQGNSA. The TCR comes from a donor aged 40 or over with multiple myeloma. The sample was a population of CD138-negative cells sorted from bone marrow. This chain connects TRBV7-2 to TRBJ2-4; D not resolved. The CDR3 DNA reads as TGTGCCAGCAGCTTAAGTAGCCAAGCCAAAAACATTCAGTACTTC. Translating it yields CASSLSSQAKNIQYF.